Presented here are 19 T cell receptor beta chains from one specimen sequenced in a study of vaccination and CD4 T cells after COVID-19. With the Oncomine TCR Beta short-read assay, DNA from cultured CD4+ T cells was sequenced. From the PCR reads, TCRdb called clonotypes with MiXCR, one entry per CDR3 protein. The table shows 5,700 or so distinct CDR3 sequences, with about 32% occurring only once. For these receptors, no antigen is known. Treatment denoted: roughly 10-day PBMC culture with coronavirus spike peptide pools or control peptides (ViraFEST assay). Sequencing was performed on CD4+ T cells from blood, cultured in vitro, taken after SARS-CoV-2 vaccination. The receptors come from a human donor who had recovered from COVID-19.

The chain joins TRBV18 to TRBJ1-3; D unresolved. V was pared by 5 bases and J by 0 bases, with 11 bases between. Germline V lookup: CDR1 KGHSH, CDR2 LQKENI. This CDR3 spans 15 amino acids. The CDR3 loop reads CASSSSGSSGNTIYF. DNA for the CDR3: TGTGCCAGCTCATCTTCGGGGAGCTCTGGAAACACCATATATTTT.

This chain uses TRBV2 with TRBJ1-3; 8 bases are a match to TRBD1. The CDR3 is made up of 17 amino acids. Germline V lookup: CDR1 SNHLY, CDR2 FYNNEI. Unmatched junction bases numbered 8, after V lost 4 bases and J lost 0 bases. CDR3 sequence: CASSGRQGLFSGNTIYF. The CDR3 region has the DNA TGTGCCAGCAGTGGGAGACAGGGGCTGTTCTCTGGAAACACCATATATTTT.

This rearrangement joins TRBV2 to TRBJ2-5; 10 bases line up with TRBD2. Per the germline V gene, CDR1 is SNHLY and CDR2 is FYNNEI. This CDR3 comprises 17 residues. V was clipped by 1 base and J by 5 bases; unmatched bases: 10. This chain's CDR3 is CASSEDWTSGGGETQYF. The CDR3 nucleotides read TGTGCCAGCAGTGAAGACTGGACTAGCGGAGGTGGGGAGACCCAGTACTTC.

This clonotype is categorized as medium-sized. The V and J genes are TRBV4-1 and TRBJ2-1, with D possibly matching TRBD2 (6 bases). CDR1 MGHRA and CDR2 YSYEKL come from the germline V gene. The CDR3 runs to 13 residues. Trimming took 0 bases from V and 7 from J, leaving 7 bases between them. For the CDR3, the DNA is TGCGCCAGCAGCCAAGATGGGAGGAATGAGCAGTTCTTC. Protein sequence: CASSQDGRNEQFF.

This clonotype was counted a single time. The chain recombines TRBV12-3 or TRBV12-4 with TRBJ2-6; D gene ambiguous. V was cut by 3 bases and J by 0 bases, with 9 bases left in between. The CDR3 contains 16 residues. The CDR3 region is CASSLVTGSGANVLTF. As DNA, the CDR3 is TGTGCCAGCAGTTTGGTTACCGGCTCTGGGGCCAACGTCCTGACTTTC.

The V and J genes are TRBV6-5 and TRBJ2-5; 12 bases match TRBD2. CDR1 and CDR2 (germline): MNHEY, SVGAGI. This CDR3 is 16 amino acids long. With V trimmed by 4 bases and J by 2 bases, 5 bases remained unmatched. The CDR3 DNA reads as TGTGCCAGCAGTTTTCGACTAGCGGGGGATCAAGAGACCCAGTACTTC. Its protein is CASSFRLAGDQETQYF.

J is TRBJ1-2 and V is TRBV18; weak D call: TRBD1 (5 bases). Trimming left V 3 bases short and J 3 bases short, with 11 bases between. The germline CDR1 and CDR2 sequences are KGHSH and LQKENI. The CDR3 runs to 14 residues. The CDR3 loop reads CASSPRRGDYGYTF. The CDR3 nucleotides are TGTGCCAGCTCACCGAGAAGGGGCGACTATGGCTACACCTTC.

J is TRBJ1-4 and V is TRBV24-1; D gene unclear. V gave up 5 bases and J gave up 4 bases, with 4 bases separating them. The CDR3 sequence is 12 residues long. Germline CDR1 reads KGHDR; CDR2 reads SFDVKD. The CDR3 reads CATSGGNEKLFF. CDR3 DNA: TGTGCCACCAGTGGGGGTAATGAAAAACTGTTTTTT.

This clonotype was counted between two and nine times. This chain uses TRBV19 with TRBJ1-2, with D possibly matching TRBD1 (5 bases). The CDR3 contains 14 residues. V shed 4 bases and J shed 6 bases, with 15 bases lying between them. Germline CDR1 is LNHDA and CDR2 is SQIVND (reference sequence). For the CDR3, the DNA is TGTGCCAGTAGTACCTGGACGGGACGGGATGGCTACACCTTC. Amino acids: CASSTWTGRDGYTF.

The rearrangement uses TRBV19 and TRBJ1-1; no clear D gene. The CDR3 contains 14 residues. CDR1 and CDR2 from the germline V gene are LNHDA and SQIVND (reference sequence). V gave up 7 bases and J gave up 0 bases, with 12 bases separating them. The CDR3 DNA is TGTGCCAGTAATTCTCAAGGGATGAACACTGAAGCTTTCTTT. This encodes CASNSQGMNTEAFF.

This clonotype was detected only a few times. This rearrangement joins TRBV12-3 or TRBV12-4 to TRBJ1-2; tentatively, D is TRBD1 (6 bases). The CDR3 is made up of 14 amino acids. The ends were cut back, 3 bases at V and 3 bases at J, with 11 bases in the middle. CDR3 sequence: CASSLEGVDYGYTF. The CDR3 DNA sequence: TGTGCCAGCAGTTTGGAGGGGGTGGACTATGGCTACACCTTC.

The genes are TRBV7-9 and TRBJ2-3; TRBD1 agrees at 9 bases. The trim removed 4 bases at V and 0 bases at J, leaving 8 bases unmatched. Per the germline V gene, CDR1 is SEHNR and CDR2 is FQNEAQ (reference sequence). The CDR3 spans 17 residues. The CDR3 reads CASSSFTGTGSTDTQYF. CDR3 nucleotide sequence: TGTGCCAGCAGCTCGTTCACCGGGACAGGGAGCACAGATACGCAGTATTTT.

Only a few counts were recorded for this clonotype. The chain employs TRBV19 and TRBJ2-4; D tentatively fits TRBD1 or TRBD2 (5 bases each). CDR3 length equals 13 residues. V was cut by 6 bases and J by 6 bases, with 12 bases left in between. Germline values: CDR1 LNHDA, CDR2 SQIVND (reference sequence). CDR3 sequence reads: CASREGIRNIQYF. In DNA, the CDR3 is TGTGCCAGTAGAGAGGGGATTAGAAACATTCAGTACTTC.

There are a few counts of this clonotype. This sequence joins TRBV6-2 or TRBV6-3 and TRBJ2-7; 8 positions match TRBD1. Germline V CDR1 and CDR2: MNHEY, SVGEGT. The CDR3 consists of 15 residues. V trimming: 6 bases; J trimming: 1 base; junction bases outside the gene matches: 8. CDR3 sequence: CASSRDRSPSYEQYF. The CDR3 DNA reads TGTGCCAGCAGCCGGGACAGGAGTCCTTCCTACGAGCAGTACTTC.

This rearrangement joins TRBV5-4 to TRBJ2-3, with D possibly being TRBD1 (6 bases). Trimming removed 4 bases at V and 4 bases at J, with 16 bases between. This CDR3 region has 15 residues. Germline values: CDR1 SGHNT, CDR2 YYREEE (reference sequence). CDR3 sequence: CASSPRGSRADTQYF. Written as DNA, the CDR3 is TGTGCCAGCAGCCCGAGGGGGTCTAGGGCAGATACGCAGTATTTT.

This clonotype was counted only a few times. This chain links TRBV7-2 with TRBJ2-3; tentative D call: TRBD2 (6 bases). The CDR3 runs to 16 residues. Germline V CDR1 and CDR2: SGHTA, FQGNSA. Trimming took off 3 bases at V and 7 bases at J, with 20 bases between the two ends. CDR3 residues: CASSFLLTGTGYTQYF. The CDR3 bases are TGTGCCAGCAGCTTCCTACTCACCGGGACTGGCTATACGCAGTATTTT.

The V call is TRBV7-2, the J call TRBJ2-7, with D perhaps matching TRBD1 (6 bases). This CDR3 is built from 14 residues. CDR1 SGHTA and CDR2 FQGNSA come from the germline V gene. V was clipped by 2 bases and J by 7 bases, with 15 bases between them. The CDR3 nucleotides read TGTGCCAGCAGCTTATCCTGGGGACATCTGGAGCAGTACTTC. Translated, it gives CASSLSWGHLEQYF.

This chain's CDR3 is CASSLSGTSNTEAFF. CDR3 nucleotide sequence: TGTGCCAGCAGTTTATCAGGGACCTCGAACACTGAAGCTTTCTTT. The V and J genes are TRBV12-3 or TRBV12-4 and TRBJ1-1; D possibly corresponds to TRBD1 (5 bases). The CDR3 has 15 residues. Trimming took 2 bases from V and 1 from J, leaving 11 bases between them.

The chain joins TRBV30 to TRBJ1-2; no reliable D call. CDR1 GTSNPN and CDR2 SVGIG come from the germline V gene (reference sequence). With 0 bases removed from V and 8 bases from J, the gap between germline ends came to 13 bases. The CDR3 spans 13 residues. CDR3 sequence reads: CAWSVGVSGGYTF. In nucleotides, the CDR3 is TGTGCCTGGAGTGTTGGGGTTTCGGGCGGCTACACCTTC.